The clone carrying this T cell receptor (beta chain) was observed a single time. This CDR3 has 18 residues. CDR1 is LNHDA and CDR2 is SQIVND in the germline V gene (reference sequence). The ends were cut back, 5 bases at V and 1 base at J, with 21 bases in the middle. TCRdb keeps only in-frame clones here, not all; method: immunoSEQ multiplex PCR. The sample includes around 130,000 clones, 70% to 90% seen only once; the top ten take about 3.4%. The source of the sample is a study of control samples from healthy donors and cancer patients. This receptor was taken from a man aged 50-60 years in good health. The rearrangement uses TRBV19 and TRBJ1-5; the D gene is possibly TRBD1 (5 bases). Material for sequencing was blood. The chain's CDR3 is CASSLPGLNLKSNQPQHF. CDR3 bases: TGTGCCAGTAGTCTTCCGGGACTTAACTTGAAGAGCAATCAGCCCCAGCATTTT.